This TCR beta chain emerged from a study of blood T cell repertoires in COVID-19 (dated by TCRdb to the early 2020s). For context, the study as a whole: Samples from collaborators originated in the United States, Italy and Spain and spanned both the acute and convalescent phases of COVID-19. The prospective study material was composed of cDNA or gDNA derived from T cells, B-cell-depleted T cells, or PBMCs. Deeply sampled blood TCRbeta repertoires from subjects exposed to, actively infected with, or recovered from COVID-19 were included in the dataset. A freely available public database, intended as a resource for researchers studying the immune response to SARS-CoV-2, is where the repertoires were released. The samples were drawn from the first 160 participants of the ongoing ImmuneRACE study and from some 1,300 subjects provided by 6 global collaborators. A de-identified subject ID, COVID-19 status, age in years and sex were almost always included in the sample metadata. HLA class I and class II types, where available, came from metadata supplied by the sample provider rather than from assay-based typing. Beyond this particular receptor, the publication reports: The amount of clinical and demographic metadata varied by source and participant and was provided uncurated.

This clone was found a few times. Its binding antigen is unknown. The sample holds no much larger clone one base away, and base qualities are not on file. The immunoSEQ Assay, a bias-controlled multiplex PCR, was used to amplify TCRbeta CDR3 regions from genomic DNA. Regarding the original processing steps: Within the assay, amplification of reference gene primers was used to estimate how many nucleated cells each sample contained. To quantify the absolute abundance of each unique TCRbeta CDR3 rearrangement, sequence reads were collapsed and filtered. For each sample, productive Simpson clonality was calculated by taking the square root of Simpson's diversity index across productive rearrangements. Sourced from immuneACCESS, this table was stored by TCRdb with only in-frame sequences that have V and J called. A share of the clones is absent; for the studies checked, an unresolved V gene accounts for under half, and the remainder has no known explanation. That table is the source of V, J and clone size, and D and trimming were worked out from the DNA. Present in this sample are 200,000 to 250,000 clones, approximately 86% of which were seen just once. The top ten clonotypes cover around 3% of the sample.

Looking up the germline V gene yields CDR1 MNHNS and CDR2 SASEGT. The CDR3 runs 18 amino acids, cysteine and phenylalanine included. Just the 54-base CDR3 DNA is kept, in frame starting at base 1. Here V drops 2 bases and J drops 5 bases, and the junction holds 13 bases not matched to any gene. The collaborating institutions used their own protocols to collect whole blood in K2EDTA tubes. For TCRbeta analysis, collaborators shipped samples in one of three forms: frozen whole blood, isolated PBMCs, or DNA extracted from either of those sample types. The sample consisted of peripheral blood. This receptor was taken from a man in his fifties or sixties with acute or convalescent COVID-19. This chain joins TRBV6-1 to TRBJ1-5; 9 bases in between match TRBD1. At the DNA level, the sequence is TGTGCCAGCAGTGAACTTAACCTCGGACAGGGGTCCGATCAGCCCCAGCATTTT. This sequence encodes CASSELNLGQGSDQPQHF.